This T cell receptor beta chain was documented in a study of control samples from healthy donors and cancer patients (dated by TCRdb to the early 2020s). Details on this clone: Its antigen is currently not known. No base-level quality is on record; no much larger clone is a single base apart.

The CDR3, cysteine through phenylalanine, is 15 amino acids long. Just CDR3 DNA is preserved here, 45 bases in frame from base 1. The germline V gene (reference sequence) provides CDR1 MNHEY and CDR2 SMNVEV. A distance of 6 bases separates the germline ends of V and J, which lose 0 bases and 0 bases respectively. Library creation used the immunoSEQ multiplex PCR assay. TCRdb provides this immuneACCESS table in a form limited to in-frame rearrangements. Some clones are lacking; in checked studies, under half of them reflect an unresolved V gene, and why the rest are absent is not known. Within this sample are approximately 150,000 clones, with just over 85% of them counted one time only. The ten largest make up 1.7% of the sample.

The specimen was blood. Recombination linked TRBV27 to TRBJ2-1, with the D gene too uncertain to name. The TCR comes from a man aged 18 to 30 in good health. CDR3 region: CASSLSRGSYNEQFF. The sequence in DNA is TGTGCCAGCAGTTTATCGCGCGGCTCCTACAATGAGCAGTTCTTC.